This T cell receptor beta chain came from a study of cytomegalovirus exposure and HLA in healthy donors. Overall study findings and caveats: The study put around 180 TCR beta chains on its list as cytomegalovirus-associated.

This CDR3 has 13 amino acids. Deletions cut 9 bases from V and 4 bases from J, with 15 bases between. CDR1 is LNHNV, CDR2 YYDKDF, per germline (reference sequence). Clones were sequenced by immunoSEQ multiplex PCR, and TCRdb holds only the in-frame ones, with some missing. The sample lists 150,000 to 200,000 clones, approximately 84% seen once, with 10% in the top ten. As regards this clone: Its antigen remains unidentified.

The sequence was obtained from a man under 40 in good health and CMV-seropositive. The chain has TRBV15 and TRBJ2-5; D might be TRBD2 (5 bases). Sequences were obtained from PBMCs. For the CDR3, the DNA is TGTGCCACGATGCGGGCGCTAAGAGAGACCCAGTACTTC. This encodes CATMRALRETQYF.